These 17 T cell receptor beta chains originate from one sample sequenced in a study of Ad26.COV2.S vaccination and SARS-CoV-2 variants. Specified treatment: about 20 received Ad26.COV2.S at low or high dose, single or two shots; about five received placebo; per-sample allocation not given. Following the first vaccine or placebo injection, samples were taken on day 63. Using immunoSEQ multiplex PCR, the repertoire was profiled, and TCRdb retains in-frame clones only, with some absent. The sample consists of roughly 350,000 clones, around 89% of them appearing once. This sample comprised peripheral blood, obtained in a trial of Ad26.COV2.S vaccine versus placebo. All receptors derive from a person between 18 and 60 years old who received the Ad26.COV2.S COVID-19 vaccine or a placebo.

This clone has more than one count but fewer than ten. The chain has TRBV21-1 and TRBJ2-5; TRBD2, the table's D call, lacks a check against the DNA. TRBV21-1 is deemed a pseudogene. This CDR3 comprises 16 residues. The CDR3 nucleotides are TGTGCCAGCAGCCCACGGACTAGCGGGGTTTCAGAGACCCAGTACTTC. Translated: CASSPRTSGVSETQYF.

The CDR3 loop is CASSPKQGYEQYF. The CDR3 region has the DNA TGTGCCAGTAGCCCTAAACAGGGGTACGAGCAGTACTTC. V and J are TRBV12-3 or TRBV12-4 and TRBJ2-7, with 7 bases lining up with TRBD1. Trimming removed 9 bases from V and 4 bases from J; junction bases left unmatched: 9. This CDR3 region has 13 residues.

This chain links TRBV15 with TRBJ1-5; D remains ambiguous. This CDR3 has 20 amino acids. With 0 bases removed from V and 0 bases from J, the gap between germline ends came to 21 bases. The germline V gene encodes CDR1 LNHNV and CDR2 YYDKDF (reference sequence). DNA of the CDR3: TGTGCCACCAGCAGAGAACTGGTCTGGAGCGCCCAAGGTAGCAATCAGCCCCAGCATTTT. Residues: CATSRELVWSAQGSNQPQHF.

The chain uses TRBV30 and TRBJ2-7; TRBD1 matches at 10 bases. The J segment lost 6 bases and the V segment lost 0 bases, leaving 11 bases of the junction unmatched. The CDR3 spans 16 residues. Germline V CDR1 and CDR2: GTSNPN, SVGIG (reference sequence). The CDR3 region has the DNA TGTGCCTGGAGTGTACAGGGGACAGGGGATTGGATCGAGCAGTACTTC. Its translation: CAWSVQGTGDWIEQYF.

The chain is built from TRBV24-1 and TRBJ2-3, with D unresolved. The CDR3 is made up of 14 amino acids. Trimming removed 4 bases at V and 2 bases at J, with 9 bases between. Germline V CDR1 and CDR2: KGHDR, SFDVKD. In nucleotides, the CDR3 is TGTGCCACCAGTGACTGGACGGACACAGATACGCAGTATTTT. Its protein product is CATSDWTDTDTQYF.

The chain combines TRBV7-2 with TRBJ1-5, with unresolved D. Trimming left V 1 base short and J 4 bases short, with 11 bases between. CDR3 length equals 15 residues. Per germline, CDR1 SGHTA and CDR2 FQGNSA. The CDR3 DNA reads TGTGCCAGCAGCTTAGTTTCCGGGGTAAATCAGCCCCAGCATTTT. This gives the protein CASSLVSGVNQPQHF.

The chain combines TRBV6-5 with TRBJ1-1, with D possibly matching TRBD1 (5 bases). The CDR3 is made up of 12 amino acids. V dropped 10 bases and J dropped 7 bases, with 16 bases sitting between them. Per germline, CDR1 MNHEY and CDR2 SVGAGI. The CDR3 is CANLPGGSEAFF. Written as DNA, the CDR3 is TGTGCCAACCTGCCTGGGGGAAGTGAAGCTTTCTTT.

This clone has only one observation. The rearrangement joins TRBV27 to TRBJ1-2, with TRBD1 as a possible D gene (6 bases). The CDR3 is 14 amino acids. Per the germline V gene, CDR1 is MNHEY and CDR2 is SMNVEV (reference sequence). V dropped 1 base and J dropped 6 bases, with 12 bases sitting between them. CDR3 in amino acids: CASSLLGRGDGYTF. CDR3 DNA sequence: TGTGCCAGCAGTTTATTGGGCAGGGGTGATGGCTACACCTTC.

The chain couples TRBV4-3 to TRBJ2-1; D is perhaps TRBD2 (6 bases). V lost 0 bases to trimming and J lost 7 bases, with 13 bases between them. The germline V gene encodes CDR1 LGHNA and CDR2 YSLEER. This CDR3 is 15 amino acids long. The CDR3 spells CASSQDSDGTNEQFF. The CDR3 DNA reads as TGCGCCAGCAGCCAAGATTCAGACGGGACTAATGAGCAGTTCTTC.

The gene calls are TRBV3-1 (or the pseudogene TRBV3-2) and TRBJ2-2; weak D call: TRBD1 (6 bases). V lost 4 bases, J lost 0 bases, and 12 bases lay in between. Germline CDR1 reads LGHDT; CDR2 reads YNNKEL (reference sequence). This CDR3 contains 16 residues. CDR3 loop: CASSPRGTPNTGELFF. The CDR3 bases are TGTGCCAGCAGCCCCAGGGGAACTCCGAACACCGGGGAGCTGTTTTTT.

This chain uses TRBV28 with TRBJ1-2, with D perhaps matching TRBD1 (6 bases). The CDR3 runs 12 residues. Trimming shortened V by 6 bases and J by 6 bases, and 11 bases separated the two germline ends. Per germline, CDR1 MDHEN and CDR2 SYDVKM. In DNA, the CDR3 is TGTGCCAGCAGACAGGGTTCCGATGGCTACACCTTC. This translates into CASRQGSDGYTF.

This chain uses TRBV15 with TRBJ2-1; perhaps TRBD2 as D (6 bases). V dropped 7 bases and J dropped 5 bases, with 12 bases sitting between them. Germline V lookup: CDR1 LNHNV, CDR2 YYDKDF (reference sequence). There are 13 residues in the CDR3. CDR3: CATTPDYNNEQFF. For the CDR3, the DNA is TGTGCCACCACCCCGGACTACAACAATGAGCAGTTCTTC.

The rearrangement links TRBV30 to TRBJ2-7; no firm D call. V was clipped by 0 bases and J by 4 bases, with 13 bases between them. Germline-derived CDR1 and CDR2 are GTSNPN and SVGIG (reference sequence). The CDR3 has 14 residues. The CDR3 protein is CAWSVKQSSYEQYF. The CDR3, as DNA: TGTGCCTGGAGTGTAAAACAGAGTAGTTACGAGCAGTACTTC.

This rearrangement joins TRBV6-1 to TRBJ2-3; no reliable D call. Germline V gene data show CDR1 as MNHNS and CDR2 as SASEGT. The length of the CDR3 is 17 residues. Trimming removed 0 bases at V and 0 bases at J, with 13 bases between. In DNA form, the CDR3 reads TGTGCCAGCAGTGAAGCCTCTTTTAAACATAGCACAGATACGCAGTATTTT. It translates to CASSEASFKHSTDTQYF.

The chain combines TRBV4-2 with TRBJ2-3, with 7 bases fitting TRBD2. The CDR3 has 16 residues. CDR1 is LGHNA, CDR2 YNFKEQ, per germline. After removal of 1 base from V and 0 bases from J, the junction contained 4 bases not matched to a gene. In nucleotides, the CDR3 is TGTGCCAGCAGCCAAGTACCAGCGGGGAGCACAGATACGCAGTATTTT. Amino acid sequence: CASSQVPAGSTDTQYF.

The gene calls are TRBV7-9 and TRBJ1-6; 11 bases are a match to TRBD1. V gave up 6 bases and J gave up 5 bases; unmatched junction bases: 6. From germline, CDR1 is SEHNR and CDR2 FQNEAQ (reference sequence). This CDR3 region has 16 residues. The CDR3 sequence is CASSSGQGANNSPLHF. The CDR3 nucleotides read TGTGCCAGCAGTTCCGGACAGGGGGCCAATAATTCACCCCTCCACTTT.

The rearrangement links TRBV7-9 to TRBJ1-4, with D possibly matching TRBD1 (5 bases). CDR3 length equals 17 residues. The V end lost 3 bases, the J end lost 3 bases, and 17 bases lay between the germline ends. CDR1 SEHNR and CDR2 FQNEAQ come from the germline V gene (reference sequence). Here the CDR3 DNA reads TGTGCCAGCAGCTTGGGCGCGGGGCCAGGCTCTAATGAAAAACTGTTTTTT. It is translated as CASSLGAGPGSNEKLFF.